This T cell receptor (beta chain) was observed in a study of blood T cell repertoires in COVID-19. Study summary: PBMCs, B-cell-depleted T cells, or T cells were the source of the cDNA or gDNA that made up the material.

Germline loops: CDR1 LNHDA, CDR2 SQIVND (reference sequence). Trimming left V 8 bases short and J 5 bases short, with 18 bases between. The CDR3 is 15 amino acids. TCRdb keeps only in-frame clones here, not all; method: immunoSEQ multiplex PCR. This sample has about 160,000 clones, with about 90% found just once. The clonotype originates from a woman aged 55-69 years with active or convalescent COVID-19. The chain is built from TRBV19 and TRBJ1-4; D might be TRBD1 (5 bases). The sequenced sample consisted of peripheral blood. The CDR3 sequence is CASPINRGINEKLFF. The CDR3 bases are TGTGCCAGTCCAATAAATCGGGGGATAAATGAAAAACTGTTTTTT.